Only one count was recorded for the clone carrying this TCR beta chain. This entry comes from a study of cytomegalovirus exposure and HLA in healthy donors. Germline V gives CDR1 SGHTA, CDR2 FQGTGA. This CDR3 has 13 residues. V was shortened by 5 bases and J by 6 bases, with 11 bases between the two germline ends. PCR involved 60 Vbeta and 13 Jbeta primers. Method: immunoSEQ multiplex PCR; TCRdb's copy keeps in-frame clones and lacks some. In the table there are 180,000 or so clones, over 60% of which are singletons. What was sequenced was PBMCs. This clonotype was sampled from a female donor in good health and CMV-seronegative. The rearrangement uses TRBV7-3 and TRBJ2-1; D unresolved. CDR3 residues: CASSILVGNEQFF. Written as DNA, the CDR3 is TGTGCCAGCAGCATTCTAGTAGGCAATGAGCAGTTCTTC.